This TCR beta chain is from a study of blood T cell repertoires in COVID-19. V shed 5 bases, J shed 7 bases, and the junction held 5 bases outside the gene matches. The length of the CDR3 is 13 residues. CDR1 SEHNR and CDR2 FQNEAQ come from the germline V gene (reference sequence). The data were produced by immunoSEQ multiplex PCR, yet TCRdb's version contains in-frame clones alone and is incomplete. In the table there are 250,000 or so clones, less than 90% of which are singletons. This sequence originates from a woman in her thirties or forties who had recovered from COVID-19. The rearrangement joins TRBV7-9 to TRBJ2-5; TRBD1 agrees at 9 bases. The sequenced material came from peripheral blood. This CDR3 is CASSPGQGRTQYF. The CDR3 nucleotides read TGTGCCAGCAGCCCGGGACAGGGACGGACCCAGTACTTC.